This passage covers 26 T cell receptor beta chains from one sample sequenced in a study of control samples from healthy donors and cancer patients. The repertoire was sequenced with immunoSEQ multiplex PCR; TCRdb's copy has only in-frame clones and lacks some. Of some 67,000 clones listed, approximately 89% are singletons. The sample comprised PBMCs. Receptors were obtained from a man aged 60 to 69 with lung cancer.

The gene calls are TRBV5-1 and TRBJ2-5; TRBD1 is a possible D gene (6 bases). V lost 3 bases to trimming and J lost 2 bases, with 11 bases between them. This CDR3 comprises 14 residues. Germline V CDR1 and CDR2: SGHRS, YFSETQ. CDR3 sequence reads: CASSSGQIQETQYF. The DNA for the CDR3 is TGCGCCAGCAGCTCCGGACAGATTCAAGAGACCCAGTACTTC.

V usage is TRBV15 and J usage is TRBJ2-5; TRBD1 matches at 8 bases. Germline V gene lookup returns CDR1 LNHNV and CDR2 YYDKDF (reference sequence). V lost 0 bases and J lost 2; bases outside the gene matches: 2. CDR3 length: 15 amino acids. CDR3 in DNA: TGTGCCACCAGCAGAGACAGGGGGCATCAAGAGACCCAGTACTTC. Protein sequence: CATSRDRGHQETQYF.

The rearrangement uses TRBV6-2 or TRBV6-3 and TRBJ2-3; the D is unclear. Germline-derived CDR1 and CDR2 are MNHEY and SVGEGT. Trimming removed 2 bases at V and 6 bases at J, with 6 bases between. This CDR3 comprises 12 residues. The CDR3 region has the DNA TGTGCCAGCAGTTACCCCCCCGATACGCAGTATTTT. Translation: CASSYPPDTQYF.

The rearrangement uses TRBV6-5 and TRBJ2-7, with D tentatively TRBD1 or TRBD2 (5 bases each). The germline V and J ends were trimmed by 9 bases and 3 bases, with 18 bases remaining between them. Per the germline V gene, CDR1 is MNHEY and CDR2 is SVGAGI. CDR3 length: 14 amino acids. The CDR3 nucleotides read TGTGCCAGTACTGACACCGGGGCGGGCTACGAGCAGTACGTC. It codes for CASTDTGAGYEQYV.

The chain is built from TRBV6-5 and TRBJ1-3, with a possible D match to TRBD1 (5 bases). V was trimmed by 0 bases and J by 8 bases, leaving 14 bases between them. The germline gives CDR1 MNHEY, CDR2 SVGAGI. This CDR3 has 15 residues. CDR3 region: CASSYSSGQGHTIYF. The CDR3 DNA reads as TGTGCCAGCAGTTACTCGTCGGGGCAGGGCCACACCATATATTTT.

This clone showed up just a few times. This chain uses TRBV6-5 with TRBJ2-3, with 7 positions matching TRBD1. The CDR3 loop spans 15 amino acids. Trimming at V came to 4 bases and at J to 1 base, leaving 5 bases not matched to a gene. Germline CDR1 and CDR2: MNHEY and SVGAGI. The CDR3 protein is CASSSGGFGTDTQYF. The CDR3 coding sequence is TGTGCCAGCAGTTCAGGGGGATTTGGCACAGATACGCAGTATTTT.

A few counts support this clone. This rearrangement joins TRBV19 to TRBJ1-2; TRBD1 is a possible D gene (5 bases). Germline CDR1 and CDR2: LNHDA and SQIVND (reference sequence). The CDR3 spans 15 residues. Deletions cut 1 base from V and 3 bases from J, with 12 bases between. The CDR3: CASSIASGKDYGYTF. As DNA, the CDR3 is TGTGCCAGTAGTATAGCTTCAGGGAAGGACTATGGCTACACCTTC.

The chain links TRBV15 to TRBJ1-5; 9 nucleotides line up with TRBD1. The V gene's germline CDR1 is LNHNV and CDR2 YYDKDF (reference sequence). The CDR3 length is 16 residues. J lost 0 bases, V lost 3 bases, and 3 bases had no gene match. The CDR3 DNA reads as TGTGCCACCAGCAGCGGGACAGGGCATAGCAATCAGCCCCAGCATTTT. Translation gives CATSSGTGHSNQPQHF. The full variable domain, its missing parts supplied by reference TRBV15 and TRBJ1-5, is DAMVIQNPRYQVTQFGKPVTLSCSQTLNHNVMYWYQQKSSQAPKLLFHYYDKDFNNEADTPDNFQSRRPNTSFCFLDIRSPGLGDTAMYLCATSSGTGHSNQPQHFGDGTRLSIL.

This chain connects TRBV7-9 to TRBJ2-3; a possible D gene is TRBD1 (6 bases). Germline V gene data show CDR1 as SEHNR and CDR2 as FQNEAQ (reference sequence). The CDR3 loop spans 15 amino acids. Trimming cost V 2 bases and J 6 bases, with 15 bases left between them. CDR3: CASSLQGLDGDTQYF. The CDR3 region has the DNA TGTGCCAGCAGCTTACAGGGGCTAGACGGGGATACGCAGTATTTT.

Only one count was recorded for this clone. The CDR3 spells CASSLAEGQEAFF. CDR3 in DNA: TGCGCCAGCAGCTTGGCAGAGGGACAGGAAGCTTTCTTT. The rearrangement links TRBV5-1 to TRBJ1-1, with 7 bases that match TRBD1. V shed 0 bases, J shed 8 bases, and the junction held 4 bases outside the gene matches. Germline CDR1 and CDR2: SGHRS and YFSETQ. This CDR3 comprises 13 residues.

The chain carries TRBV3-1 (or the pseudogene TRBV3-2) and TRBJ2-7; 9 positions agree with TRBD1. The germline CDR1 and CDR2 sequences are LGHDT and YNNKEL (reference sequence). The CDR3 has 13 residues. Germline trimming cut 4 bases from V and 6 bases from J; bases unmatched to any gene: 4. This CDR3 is CASSLRGQGEQYV. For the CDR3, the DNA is TGTGCCAGCAGCCTTAGGGGACAGGGCGAGCAGTACGTC.

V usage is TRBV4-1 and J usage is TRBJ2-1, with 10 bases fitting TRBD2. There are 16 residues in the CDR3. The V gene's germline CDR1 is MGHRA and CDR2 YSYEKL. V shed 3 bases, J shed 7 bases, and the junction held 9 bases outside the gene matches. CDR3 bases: TGCGCCAGCAGCCACCCAAGCGGGGGGGCCGGGAATGAGCAGTTCTTC. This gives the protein CASSHPSGGAGNEQFF.

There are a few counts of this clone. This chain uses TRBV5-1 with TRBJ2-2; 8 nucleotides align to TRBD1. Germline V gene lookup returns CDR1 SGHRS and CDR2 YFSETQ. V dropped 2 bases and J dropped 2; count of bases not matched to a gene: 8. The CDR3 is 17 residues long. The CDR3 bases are TGCGCCAGCAGCTTTCCACCGGGACAGGCTAACACCGGGGAGCTGTTTTTT. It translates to CASSFPPGQANTGELFF.

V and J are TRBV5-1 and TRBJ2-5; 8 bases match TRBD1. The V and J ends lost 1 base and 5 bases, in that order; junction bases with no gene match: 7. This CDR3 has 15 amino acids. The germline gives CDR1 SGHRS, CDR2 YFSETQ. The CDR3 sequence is CASSLSWTGWETQYF. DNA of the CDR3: TGCGCCAGCAGCTTGAGCTGGACAGGGTGGGAGACCCAGTACTTC.

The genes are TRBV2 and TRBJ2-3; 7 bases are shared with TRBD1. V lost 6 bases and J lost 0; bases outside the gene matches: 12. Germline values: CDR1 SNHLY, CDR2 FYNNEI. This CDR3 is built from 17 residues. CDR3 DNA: TGTGCCAGCAGCCAACACGCTGGACAGGAGAGCACAGATACGCAGTATTTT. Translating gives CASSQHAGQESTDTQYF.

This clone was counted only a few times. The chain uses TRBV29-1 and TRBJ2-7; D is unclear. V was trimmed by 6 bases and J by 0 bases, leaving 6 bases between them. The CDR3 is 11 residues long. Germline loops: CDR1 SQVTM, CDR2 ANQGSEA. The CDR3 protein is CSVRPSYEQYF. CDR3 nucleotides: TGCAGCGTCCGGCCCTCCTACGAGCAGTACTTC.

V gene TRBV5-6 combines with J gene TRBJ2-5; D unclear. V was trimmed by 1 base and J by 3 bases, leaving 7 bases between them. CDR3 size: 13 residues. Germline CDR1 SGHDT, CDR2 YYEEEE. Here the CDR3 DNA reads TGTGCCAGCAGCTTGTCCCTAGAAGAGACCCAGTACTTC. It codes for CASSLSLEETQYF.

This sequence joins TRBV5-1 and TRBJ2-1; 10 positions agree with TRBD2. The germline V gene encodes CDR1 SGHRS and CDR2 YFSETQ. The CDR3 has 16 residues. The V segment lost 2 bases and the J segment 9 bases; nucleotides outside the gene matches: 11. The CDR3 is CASSFRTSGGAGEQFF. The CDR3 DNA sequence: TGCGCCAGCAGCTTTAGGACCAGCGGGGGGGCTGGTGAGCAGTTCTTC.

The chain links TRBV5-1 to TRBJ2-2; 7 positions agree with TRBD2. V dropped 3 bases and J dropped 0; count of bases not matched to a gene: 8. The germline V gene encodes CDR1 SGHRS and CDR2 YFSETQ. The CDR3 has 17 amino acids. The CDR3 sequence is CASSYVRGGANTGELFF. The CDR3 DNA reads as TGCGCCAGCAGCTACGTCCGCGGGGGAGCGAACACCGGGGAGCTGTTTTTT.

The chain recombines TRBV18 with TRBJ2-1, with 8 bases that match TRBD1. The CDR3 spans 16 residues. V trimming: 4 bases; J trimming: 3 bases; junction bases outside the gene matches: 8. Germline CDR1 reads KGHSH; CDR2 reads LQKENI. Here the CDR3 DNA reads TGTGCCAGCTCACGCCAGGGGGCCTATTACTACAATGAGCAGTTCTTC. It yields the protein CASSRQGAYYYNEQFF.

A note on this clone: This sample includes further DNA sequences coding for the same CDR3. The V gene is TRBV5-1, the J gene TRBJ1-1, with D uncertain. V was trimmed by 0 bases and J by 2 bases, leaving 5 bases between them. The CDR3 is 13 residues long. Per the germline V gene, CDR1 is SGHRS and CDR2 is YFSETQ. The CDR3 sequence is CASSLAGNTEAFF. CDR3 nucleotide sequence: TGCGCCAGCAGCTTGGCCGGAAACACTGAAGCTTTCTTT.

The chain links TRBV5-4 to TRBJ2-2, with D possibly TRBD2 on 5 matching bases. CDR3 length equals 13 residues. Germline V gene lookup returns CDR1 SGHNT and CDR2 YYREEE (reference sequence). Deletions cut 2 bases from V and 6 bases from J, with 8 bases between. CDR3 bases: TGTGCCAGCAGCTTATCGGGGTCCGGGGAGCTGTTTTTT. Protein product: CASSLSGSGELFF.

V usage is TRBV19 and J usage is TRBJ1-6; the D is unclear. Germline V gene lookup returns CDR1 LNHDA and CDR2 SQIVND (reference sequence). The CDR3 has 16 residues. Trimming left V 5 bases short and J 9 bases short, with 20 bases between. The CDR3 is CASSPSMISTGSPLHF. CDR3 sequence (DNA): TGTGCCAGTAGTCCTAGCATGATCTCGACGGGTTCACCCCTCCACTTT.

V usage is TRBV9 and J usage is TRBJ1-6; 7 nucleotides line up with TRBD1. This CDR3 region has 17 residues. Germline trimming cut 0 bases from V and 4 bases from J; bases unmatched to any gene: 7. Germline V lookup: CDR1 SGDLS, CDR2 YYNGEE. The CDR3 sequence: CASSVEGGRGYNSPLHF. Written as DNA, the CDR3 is TGTGCCAGCAGCGTAGAAGGGGGCAGGGGGTATAATTCACCCCTCCACTTT.

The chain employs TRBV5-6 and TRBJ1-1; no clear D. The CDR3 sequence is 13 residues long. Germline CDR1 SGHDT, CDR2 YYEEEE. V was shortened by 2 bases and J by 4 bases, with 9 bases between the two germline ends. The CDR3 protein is CASSFKGVTEAFF. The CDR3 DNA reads TGTGCCAGCAGCTTTAAGGGTGTCACTGAAGCTTTCTTT.

In DNA, the CDR3 is TGTGCCAGCAGCCATAGAGCCTCTGGGGCCAACGTCCTGACTTTC. This codes for CASSHRASGANVLTF. The chain couples TRBV11-3 to TRBJ2-6; D gene ambiguous. This CDR3 region has 15 residues. Between the trimmed V and J ends, which lost 5 bases and 0 bases, there was a span of 8 bases. CDR1 SGHNT and CDR2 YENEEA come from the germline V gene.